Sequencing of this T cell receptor beta chain was carried out in a study of blood T cell repertoires in COVID-19. Whole-study context: Samples came from the United States, Italy and Spain, spanning acute and convalescent COVID-19. From T cells, B-cell-depleted T cells, or PBMCs came the material, which was cDNA or gDNA.

In the authors' workflow: By means of reference gene primer amplification, nucleated cell counts were estimated. Assay used: immunoSEQ multiplex PCR; TCRdb lists only in-frame clones, some missing. Clone size and the V and J calls come from that table; the DNA yielded D and trimming. The sample consists of about 46,000 clones, around 88% of them appearing once. From germline, CDR1 is SGHRS and CDR2 YFSETQ. Trimming shortened V by 7 bases and J by 0 bases, and 14 bases separated the two germline ends. CDR3 size: 14 residues. The source is a man in his 60s with acute or convalescent COVID-19. V gene TRBV5-1 combines with J gene TRBJ2-7; D possibly corresponds to TRBD1 (6 bases). The sequencing sample was made of peripheral blood. CDR3 residues: CASGRGGSSYEQYF. Written as DNA, the CDR3 is TGCGCCAGCGGCAGAGGGGGAAGCTCCTACGAGCAGTACTTC.